Listed below are T cell receptor beta chains from one sample, sequenced in a study of shared clonotypes between healthy human individuals. Generated by immunoSEQ multiplex PCR, the TCRdb table keeps only in-frame clones and is missing some. The sample records under 1,100,000 clones, about 74% being singletons. The sequencing sample was made of memory CD4+ T cells sorted from blood. The receptors originated from a man younger than 35 in good health. CDR3s include the opening cysteine and the closing phenylalanine or tryptophan. D genes are given only for firm matches. A clone size is listed for some rows: how often the clone was seen (once, few, many), or a class if it is expanded.

j_call clone_size v_call d_call cdr3_aa cdr3_nt
TRBJ2-7 . TRBV10-3 . CAISGSRQVPYEQYF TGTGCCATCAGTGGTTCCAGACAGGTGCCCTACGAGCAGTACTTC
TRBJ1-5 few TRBV19 TRBD1 CASSKTTGGPRPQHF TGTGCCAGTAGTAAAACGACAGGGGGCCCACGGCCCCAGCATTTT
TRBJ1-2 . TRBV30 . CAWSVRVSYGYTF TGTGCCTGGAGTGTACGGGTTTCCTATGGCTACACCTTC
TRBJ1-6 . TRBV7-9 . CASSLEVSRGSPLHF TGTGCCAGCAGCTTAGAGGTTTCCAGGGGTTCACCCCTCCACTTT
TRBJ2-5 once TRBV6-5 . CASTVGGYSGDQYF TGTGCCAGCACCGTAGGAGGGTATAGTGGGGACCAGTACTTC
TRBJ1-1 . TRBV6-1 . CASSESMADRRAFF TGTGCCAGCAGTGAAAGTATGGCAGACCGTCGAGCTTTCTTT
TRBJ1-1 . TRBV5-1 . CASIKAPGHSLNTEAFF TGCGCCAGCATAAAAGCCCCGGGACACAGCCTGAACACTGAAGCTTTCTTT
TRBJ2-3 few TRBV6-1 TRBD1 CASSDRGITDTQYF TGTGCCAGCAGTGACAGGGGGATCACAGATACGCAGTATTTT
TRBJ1-3 . TRBV30 . CAWSRSGNTIYF TGTGCCTGGAGCCGCTCTGGAAACACCATATATTTT
TRBJ2-1 . TRBV9 TRBD2 CASSVATSNSYNEQFF TGTGCCAGCAGCGTAGCGACTAGCAACTCCTACAATGAGCAGTTCTTC
TRBJ1-2 . TRBV4-3 TRBD1 CASSQDGTGHGYTF TGCGCCAGCAGCCAAGACGGGACAGGACATGGCTACACCTTC
TRBJ2-1 few TRBV25-1 . CASSESQDEQFF TGTGCCAGCAGTGAATCGCAGGATGAGCAGTTCTTC
TRBJ2-2 . TRBV30 TRBD2 CAWDAGGGVVGELFF TGTGCCTGGGACGCAGGCGGGGGGGTCGTCGGGGAGCTGTTTTTT
TRBJ1-1 . TRBV10-1 TRBD1 CASSPGQGGEAFF TGCGCCAGCAGCCCCGGACAGGGCGGTGAAGCTTTCTTT
TRBJ1-3 . TRBV10-1 TRBD1 CASYTGGDRNTIYF TGCGCCAGCTACACAGGGGGCGATAGAAACACCATATATTTT
TRBJ1-1 few TRBV9 TRBD1 CASSATGGTEAFF TGTGCCAGCAGCGCAACAGGGGGCACTGAAGCTTTCTTT
TRBJ2-3 few TRBV9 TRBD2 CASSVESGRALGQYF TGTGCCAGCAGCGTAGAGAGCGGGAGGGCCCTCGGGCAGTATTTT
TRBJ1-6 few TRBV25-1 . CASSQADRDNSPLHF TGTGCCAGCAGTCAAGCGGACAGAGATAATTCACCCCTCCACTTT
TRBJ2-5 . TRBV25-1 TRBD1 CASSAPQGMYETQYF TGTGCCAGCAGTGCCCCACAGGGGATGTACGAGACCCAGTACTTC
TRBJ2-7 . TRBV20-1 . CSAQRGYEQYF TGCAGTGCTCAACGAGGATACGAGCAGTACTTC
TRBJ1-1 . TRBV28 . CASNQVGTLGVTNTEAFF TGTGCCAGCAACCAAGTGGGGACTTTAGGGGTCACGAACACTGAAGCTTTCTTT
TRBJ1-1 . TRBV5-4 . CASTPAGALNTEAFF TGTGCCAGCACGCCGGCGGGGGCTTTGAACACTGAAGCTTTCTTT
TRBJ1-3 few TRBV4-1 . CASSQGGRGTGNTIYF TGCGCCAGCAGCCAAGGAGGCAGGGGAACTGGAAACACCATATATTTT
TRBJ2-7 . TRBV4-3 TRBD2 CASSQGTSGSRYEQYF TGCGCCAGCAGCCAAGGGACTAGCGGGAGTCGGTACGAGCAGTACTTC
TRBJ2-2 . TRBV11-2 . CASNPDKTGELFF TGTGCCAGCAACCCGGACAAGACCGGGGAGCTGTTTTTT
TRBJ1-4 . TRBV15 . CATSRVGFWTNEKLFF TGTGCCACCAGCAGAGTGGGTTTTTGGACTAATGAAAAACTGTTTTTT
TRBJ1-4 once TRBV19 . CASSILQPTNEKLFF TGTGCCAGTAGTATACTTCAGCCAACTAATGAAAAACTGTTTTTT
TRBJ2-2 few TRBV27 . CASSSKPGGGAARELFF TGTGCCAGCAGTTCCAAACCAGGGGGGGGTGCCGCGCGGGAGCTGTTTTTT
TRBJ1-4 . TRBV28 . CASSFQQTNEKLFF TGTGCCAGCAGTTTCCAACAGACAAATGAAAAACTGTTTTTT
TRBJ1-6 . TRBV5-1 . CASSYAGENSPLHF TGCGCCAGCAGCTACGCAGGGGAAAATTCACCCCTCCACTTT
TRBJ2-7 . TRBV25-1 . CASTYGFEQYF TGTGCCAGCACCTACGGTTTCGAGCAGTACTTC
TRBJ1-1 . TRBV27 . CASSPRTALGPEAFF TGTGCCAGCAGTCCCCGGACTGCCTTAGGACCTGAAGCTTTCTTT
TRBJ1-4 . TRBV11-2 . CASSSPRGVNEKLFF TGTGCCAGCAGCTCTCCACGGGGGGTTAATGAAAAACTGTTTTTT
TRBJ2-3 once TRBV7-9 TRBD1 CASRTGTGRTDTQYF TGTGCCAGCCGAACCGGGACAGGGCGAACAGATACGCAGTATTTT
TRBJ1-5 . TRBV23-1 . CASEEGQPQHF TGCGCCAGCGAAGAAGGGCAGCCCCAGCATTTT
TRBJ2-2 . TRBV5-6 TRBD1 CASSREGQGSTGELFF TGTGCCAGCAGCCGCGAGGGACAGGGATCCACCGGGGAGCTGTTTTTT
TRBJ2-7 . TRBV6-5 TRBD2 CASSYKRGEPYEQYF TGTGCCAGCAGTTACAAGCGGGGGGAACCCTACGAGCAGTACTTC
TRBJ1-6 few TRBV30 TRBD1 CAWRGTGVNSPLHF TGTGCCTGGAGGGGGACAGGCGTCAATTCACCCCTCCACTTT
TRBJ2-2 . TRBV6-5 TRBD1 CASRDRGNTGELFF TGTGCCAGCAGGGACAGGGGGAACACCGGGGAGCTGTTTTTT
TRBJ2-5 . TRBV30 TRBD1 CAWSNRGETQYF TGTGCCTGGAGCAACAGGGGAGAGACCCAGTACTTC
TRBJ1-2 . TRBV7-9 . CASSLGSGYGYTF TGTGCCAGCAGCTTAGGGTCCGGTTATGGCTACACCTTC
TRBJ2-1 once TRBV7-6 . CASSPQGYEQFF TGTGCCAGCAGCCCTCAGGGGTATGAGCAGTTCTTC
TRBJ1-6 . TRBV5-1 . CASSLQSQNSPLHF TGCGCCAGCAGCTTGCAGAGTCAAAATTCACCCCTCCACTTT
TRBJ1-6 few TRBV7-6 . CASSQDVDSPLHF TGTGCCAGCAGCCAAGACGTCGATTCACCCCTCCACTTT
TRBJ2-1 few TRBV2 . CASSERALALEQFF TGTGCCAGCAGTGAGAGGGCGCTAGCGCTTGAGCAGTTCTTC
TRBJ1-2 . TRBV6-6 . CATRRENSNYGYTF TGTGCCACAAGAAGGGAGAACAGCAACTATGGCTACACCTTC
TRBJ1-1 . TRBV7-2 . CASTLGTPFEAFF TGTGCCAGCACCCTGGGAACCCCCTTTGAAGCTTTCTTT